One sample yielded the 5 T cell receptor beta chains listed below, sequenced in a study of T cell repertoires in cytomegalovirus infection. TCRdb passed the reads through MiXCR, listing each CDR3 protein once. The sample lists almost 550,000 distinct CDR3 sequences; about 15% were seen once. The sample comprised CD8+ T cells from PBMCs. The origin of the receptors is a human donor in good health (CMV status not recorded). Some clones in this sample may be carry-over from other donors' samples.

A single count supports this clonotype. The junction differs from germline at one of its ends, possibly a read error. The chain has TRBV7-4 and TRBJ1-1, with D possibly being TRBD1 (6 bases). CDR1 SGHVT and CDR2 SQSDAQ come from the germline V gene. The CDR3 covers 14 residues. CDR3 sequence (DNA): TGTGCCAGCAGCTCTCTCGGGGGGGGCACTGAAGCTTTATTT. This sequence encodes CASSSLGGGTEALF.

There are many counts of this clonotype. The rearrangement uses TRBV2 and TRBJ2-1; TRBD2 agrees at 8 bases. The V segment lost 9 bases and the J segment 6 bases; nucleotides outside the gene matches: 13. The CDR3 covers 15 residues. Germline V gene sequence: CDR1 SNHLY, CDR2 FYNNEI. CDR3 protein: CASVGRGGVSNEQFF. The CDR3 DNA is TGTGCCAGTGTGGGTCGGGGGGGCGTCTCCAATGAGCAGTTCTTC.

The chain is built from TRBV12-5 and TRBJ1-1; D is undetermined. The length of the CDR3 is 15 residues. Trimming removed 7 bases from V and 4 bases from J, with 19 bases in between. Germline lookup yields CDR1 LGHNT and CDR2 FRNRAP. The chain's CDR3 is CASVLSQRVSTEAFF. The DNA of the CDR3 is TGTGCTAGTGTCCTTTCACAAAGGGTCTCCACTGAAGCTTTCTTT.

This clonotype appeared a few times. The rearrangement links TRBV5-4 to TRBJ1-1; the D is unclear. V was shortened by 4 bases and J by 3 bases, with 16 bases between the two germline ends. Germline V gives CDR1 SGHNT, CDR2 YYREEE (reference sequence). The CDR3 runs to 15 residues. DNA of the CDR3: TGTGCCAGCAGCCAAAAGAGGAGTTTTGACACTGAAGCTTTCTTT. Protein product: CASSQKRSFDTEAFF.

There are many counts of this clonotype. This chain joins TRBV7-3 and TRBJ2-3, with 14 bases aligning to TRBD2. V lost 2 bases, J lost 2 bases, and 9 bases stayed unmatched. Germline V gives CDR1 SGHTA, CDR2 FQGTGA. The CDR3 extends over 19 amino acids. As DNA, the CDR3 is TGTGCCAGCAGCTTACCCCGAGGACTAGCGGGAGGTGACACAGATACGCAGTATTTT. Its translation: CASSLPRGLAGGDTDTQYF.